The 16 T cell receptor beta chains below all came from one sample that was sequenced in a study of cytomegalovirus exposure and HLA in healthy donors. 60 Vbeta and 13 Jbeta primers were used in PCR. Assay used: immunoSEQ multiplex PCR; TCRdb lists only in-frame clones, some missing. The sample contains about 120,000 clones, roughly 79% of which appear only once. The source material was PBMCs. Receptors were obtained from a woman in her 40s in good health and CMV-seronegative.

The rearrangement uses TRBV6-5 and TRBJ1-2, with 7 bases that match TRBD1. Germline CDR1 MNHEY, CDR2 SVGAGI. This CDR3 contains 14 residues. Unmatched junction bases numbered 11, after V lost 7 bases and J lost 6 bases. The DNA for the CDR3 is TGTGCCAGCACGCGACAGGGATTGGATGATGGCTACACCTTC. This gives the protein CASTRQGLDDGYTF.

This clone was detected a few times. The rearrangement uses TRBV10-2 and TRBJ2-7; TRBD1 matches 7 bases. The trim removed 6 bases at V and 7 bases at J, leaving 15 bases unmatched. The V gene's germline CDR1 is WSHSY and CDR2 SAAADI. The CDR3 has 15 amino acids. Written as DNA, the CDR3 is TGCGCCAGCAGCGCGACAGGGATCCCGTCGGATGAGCAGTACTTC. It specifies CASSATGIPSDEQYF.

The J gene is TRBJ2-1, the V gene TRBV9; 8 nucleotides align to TRBD1. The CDR3 sequence is 16 residues long. Germline V gene lookup returns CDR1 SGDLS and CDR2 YYNGEE. The junction had 10 bases not matched to a gene; V was cut back by 4 bases and J by 4 bases. The CDR3 loop reads CASSPSGRGPYNEQFF. CDR3 DNA: TGTGCCAGCAGCCCTAGTGGCAGGGGGCCTTACAATGAGCAGTTCTTC.

CDR3 amino acids: CASSPADRGDGYTF. Written as DNA, the CDR3 is TGTGCCAGCTCACCCGCTGACAGGGGGGATGGCTACACCTTC. The rearrangement links TRBV18 to TRBJ1-2; 9 nucleotides align to TRBD1. Trimming at V came to 3 bases and at J to 6 bases, leaving 5 bases not matched to a gene. Germline lookup yields CDR1 KGHSH and CDR2 LQKENI. The CDR3 length is 14 residues.

This chain joins TRBV6-5 and TRBJ1-1; D may be TRBD1 (5 bases). Germline CDR1 reads MNHEY; CDR2 reads SVGAGI. The CDR3 contains 14 residues. V was clipped by 3 bases and J by 1 base, with 9 bases between them. The CDR3 spells CASSYLTANTEAFF. CDR3 sequence (DNA): TGTGCCAGCAGTTATTTGACAGCGAACACTGAAGCTTTCTTT.

The rearrangement uses TRBV5-5 and TRBJ1-2; tentative D call: TRBD1 (6 bases). Germline values: CDR1 SGHKS, CDR2 YYEKEE (reference sequence). The CDR3 covers 14 residues. The germline V and J ends were trimmed by 0 bases and 4 bases, with 10 bases remaining between them. CDR3 sequence reads: CASSLEQGTYGYTF. The CDR3 coding sequence is TGTGCCAGCAGCTTGGAACAGGGTACCTATGGCTACACCTTC.

This clone was seen a single time. The gene calls are TRBV28 and TRBJ1-6; D gene unclear. Per the germline V gene, CDR1 is MDHEN and CDR2 is SYDVKM. The CDR3 is 13 amino acids. V was clipped by 8 bases and J by 12 bases, with 17 bases between them. CDR3 sequence: CASQLYALIPLHF. CDR3 coding DNA: TGTGCCAGCCAACTTTACGCCCTGATACCCCTCCACTTT. The full variable domain, its missing parts supplied by reference TRBV28 and TRBJ1-6, is DVKVTQSSRYLVKRTGEKVFLECVQDMDHENMFWYRQDPGLGLRLIYFSYDVKMKEKGDIPEGYSVSREKKERFSLILESASTNQTSMYLCASQLYALIPLHFGNGTRLTVT.

There are a few counts of this clone. This rearrangement joins TRBV6-5 to TRBJ1-1; tentatively, D is TRBD1 (6 bases). The CDR3 consists of 14 residues. V shed 6 bases and J shed 0 bases, with 11 bases lying between them. Germline CDR1 is MNHEY and CDR2 is SVGAGI. The CDR3 nucleotides read TGTGCCAGCAGCTATACAGGGTTGAACACTGAAGCTTTCTTT. Its translation is CASSYTGLNTEAFF.

The gene calls are TRBV30 and TRBJ1-1, with D unclear. The V and J ends lost 4 bases and 4 bases respectively, with 13 bases between them. There are 13 residues in the CDR3. CDR1 is GTSNPN, CDR2 SVGIG, per germline (reference sequence). CDR3 protein: CAWTYSGGTEAFF. The CDR3 nucleotides are TGTGCCTGGACCTACTCTGGCGGCACTGAAGCTTTCTTT.

V and J are TRBV7-2 and TRBJ1-1, with a tentative D call TRBD1 (6 bases). There are 15 residues in the CDR3. Trimming removed 6 bases from V and 1 base from J, with 15 bases in between. Germline loops: CDR1 SGHTA, CDR2 FQGNSA. CDR3 in DNA: TGTGCCAGCAGACCTGGGGGCCAGAAGAACACTGAAGCTTTCTTT. Translating gives CASRPGGQKNTEAFF.

The rearrangement joins TRBV19 to TRBJ2-1; 10 nucleotides match TRBD1. CDR1 and CDR2 from the germline V gene are LNHDA and SQIVND (reference sequence). This CDR3 comprises 15 residues. V trimming: 6 bases; J trimming: 4 bases; junction bases outside the gene matches: 6. CDR3 bases: TGTGCCAGTAGGGAGGACAGGGGGTATTACAATGAGCAGTTCTTC. This translates into CASREDRGYYNEQFF.

The rearrangement links TRBV2 to TRBJ2-3, with 7 positions matching TRBD2. The CDR3 has 16 residues. V was pared by 3 bases and J by 2 bases, with 8 bases of the junction left unmatched. The V gene's germline CDR1 is SNHLY and CDR2 FYNNEI. The CDR3 spells CASSEGGTRNTDTQYF. CDR3 DNA sequence: TGTGCCAGCAGTGAGGGGGGGACCCGAAACACAGATACGCAGTATTTT.

This sequence joins TRBV5-1 and TRBJ2-3; 9 bases are a match to TRBD2. The V gene's germline CDR1 is SGHRS and CDR2 YFSETQ. The CDR3 runs 15 residues. The V gene end was trimmed by 6 bases and the J gene end by 4 bases; junction bases not matched to a gene: 9. The CDR3, as DNA: TGCGCCAGCACCGATAGCGGGAGCAGTGCAGATACGCAGTATTTT. Translating it yields CASTDSGSSADTQYF.

The gene calls are TRBV7-8 and TRBJ1-1; D is unresolved. Trimming took 5 bases from V and 1 from J, leaving 11 bases between them. Germline V gene sequence: CDR1 SGHVS, CDR2 FQNEAQ. The CDR3 consists of 14 residues. The chain's CDR3 is CASSPQTPNTEAFF. The CDR3 coding sequence is TGTGCCAGCAGCCCCCAGACACCGAACACTGAAGCTTTCTTT.

This sequence joins TRBV7-8 and TRBJ2-7, with 7 bases fitting TRBD1. This CDR3 has 14 amino acids. Germline loops: CDR1 SGHVS, CDR2 FQNEAQ. The trim removed 3 bases at V and 2 bases at J, leaving 4 bases unmatched. The CDR3 DNA reads TGTGCCAGCAGCTTGACCGGGACAGCCTACGAGCAGTACTTC. Translated, it gives CASSLTGTAYEQYF. The whole variable domain, remainder taken from reference TRBV7-8 and TRBJ2-7, is GAGVSQSPRYKVAKRGQDVALRCDPISGHVSLFWYQQALGQGPEFLTYFQNEAQLDKSGLPSDRFFAERPEGSVSTLKIQRTQQEDSAVYLCASSLTGTAYEQYFGPGTRLTVT.

The V gene is TRBV7-9, the J gene TRBJ2-5, with D unclear. Germline-derived CDR1 and CDR2 are SEHNR and FQNEAQ (reference sequence). The CDR3 runs to 15 residues. The V gene lost 5 bases and the J gene lost 2 bases, with 15 bases spanning the gap. CDR3 residues: CASSPPGGPQETQYF. CDR3 DNA sequence: TGTGCCAGCAGCCCCCCCGGCGGCCCACAAGAGACCCAGTACTTC.